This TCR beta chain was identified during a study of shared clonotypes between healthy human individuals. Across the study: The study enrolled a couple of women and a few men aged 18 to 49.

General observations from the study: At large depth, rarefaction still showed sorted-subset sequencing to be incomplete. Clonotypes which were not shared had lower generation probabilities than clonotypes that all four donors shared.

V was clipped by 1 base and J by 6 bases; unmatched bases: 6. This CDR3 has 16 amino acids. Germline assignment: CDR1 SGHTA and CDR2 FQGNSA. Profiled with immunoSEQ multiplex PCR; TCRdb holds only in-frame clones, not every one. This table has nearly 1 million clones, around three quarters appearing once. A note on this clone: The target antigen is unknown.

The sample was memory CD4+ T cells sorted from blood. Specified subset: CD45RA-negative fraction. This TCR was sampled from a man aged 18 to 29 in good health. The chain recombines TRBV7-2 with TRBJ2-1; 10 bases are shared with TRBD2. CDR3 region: CASSLDRLAGVNEQFF. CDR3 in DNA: TGTGCCAGCAGCTTAGATAGGCTAGCGGGGGTCAATGAGCAGTTCTTC.